These 18 T cell receptor beta chains were sequenced from one sample in a study of blood T cell repertoires in COVID-19. Profiling relied on immunoSEQ multiplex PCR, and the TCRdb table lists in-frame clones only, not all of them. The sample has tens of thousands of clones; 85% to 90% are singletons. Specimen: peripheral blood. The receptors come from a human donor in a cohort sampled during active COVID-19.

This clone was found once. The chain joins TRBV19 to TRBJ1-1; 9 bases are shared with TRBD1. Germline V gene data show CDR1 as LNHDA and CDR2 as SQIVND (reference sequence). Germline trimming cut 5 bases from V and 3 bases from J; bases unmatched to any gene: 7. This CDR3 has 15 amino acids. The CDR3 loop is CASSYRTGEDTEAFF. DNA for the CDR3: TGTGCCAGTAGTTATCGGACAGGGGAAGACACTGAAGCTTTCTTT.

This clone was detected only once. This chain uses TRBV19 with TRBJ1-4, with D perhaps matching TRBD1 (5 bases). V was cut by 3 bases and J by 5 bases, with 10 bases left in between. The CDR3 loop spans 14 amino acids. Germline-derived CDR1 and CDR2 are LNHDA and SQIVND (reference sequence). DNA for the CDR3: TGTGCCAGTAGTATGAACCGGGGGAATGAAAAACTGTTTTTT. Residues: CASSMNRGNEKLFF.

The chain combines TRBV10-2 with TRBJ2-2; 8 nucleotides line up with TRBD2. Germline CDR1 reads WSHSY; CDR2 reads SAAADI. With V trimmed by 2 bases and J by 5 bases, 7 bases remained unmatched. There are 16 residues in the CDR3. The CDR3 protein is CASSERLAPSTGELFF. CDR3 bases: TGCGCCAGCAGTGAGAGACTAGCGCCATCAACCGGGGAGCTGTTTTTT.

The rearrangement uses TRBV10-3 and TRBJ1-1; D perhaps matches TRBD1 (5 bases). Trimming cost V 4 bases and J 11 bases, with 11 bases left between them. In germline, CDR1 is ENHRY, CDR2 SYGVKD. This CDR3 region has 11 residues. The CDR3 sequence: CAISGGGGAFF. As DNA, the CDR3 is TGTGCCATCAGTGGGGGGGGAGGTGCTTTCTTT.

The V gene is TRBV5-8, the J gene TRBJ2-5, with 8 bases fitting TRBD1. In germline, CDR1 is SGHTS, CDR2 YDEGEE. With V trimmed by 3 bases and J by 0 bases, 13 bases remained unmatched. CDR3 length: 18 amino acids. CDR3 loop: CASSWGLNRGMYQETQYF. The CDR3, as DNA: TGTGCCAGCAGCTGGGGGCTGAACAGGGGGATGTACCAAGAGACCCAGTACTTC.

This clone is classed as medium-sized. Mismatch with germline at one junction end may stem from a read error. This chain uses TRBV19 with TRBJ2-7; a weak D match, TRBD1 (7 bases). There are 12 residues in the CDR3. CDR1 and CDR2 from the germline V gene are LNHDA and SQIVND (reference sequence). Here the CDR3 reads CASSIGGDRITF. The CDR3 nucleotides read TGTGCCAGTAGTATTGGAGGGGACAGAATTACTTTC.

The CDR3 sequence is CASSFREETQYF. The DNA of the CDR3 is TGTGCCAGCAGCTTCAGGGAAGAGACCCAGTACTTC. The chain links TRBV13 to TRBJ2-5; tentative D call: TRBD1 (5 bases). This CDR3 comprises 12 residues. Germline lookup yields CDR1 PRHDT and CDR2 FYEKMQ (reference sequence). Trimming shortened V by 3 bases and J by 3 bases, and 5 bases separated the two germline ends.

This rearrangement joins TRBV4-2 to TRBJ2-2, with TRBD2 identical over 9 bases. The CDR3 extends over 18 amino acids. The germline V gene has CDR1 LGHNA and CDR2 YNFKEQ. V shed 1 base and J 3 bases; nucleotides not matched to a gene: 9. DNA of the CDR3: TGTGCCAGCAGCCAAGGGCGGTCTAGCGGGAAGTACACCGGGGAGCTGTTTTTT. Translation: CASSQGRSSGKYTGELFF.

This chain links TRBV7-7 with TRBJ2-5; TRBD2 matches 7 bases. V shed 1 base, J shed 5 bases, and the junction held 7 bases outside the gene matches. Per germline, CDR1 SSHAT and CDR2 FNYEAQ (reference sequence). The CDR3 spans 15 residues. Here the CDR3 DNA reads TGTGCCAGCAGCTTAGGGGGAGGGCCTTGGGAGACCCAGTACTTC. This encodes CASSLGGGPWETQYF.

There are a few counts of this clone. V is TRBV9 and J is TRBJ2-5; 8 positions agree with TRBD1. V was pared by 4 bases and J by 2 bases, with 4 bases of the junction left unmatched. Germline CDR1 and CDR2: SGDLS and YYNGEE. This CDR3 is built from 14 residues. CDR3 coding DNA: TGTGCCAGCAGCTCTCGACAGGGGCAAGAGACCCAGTACTTC. This translates into CASSSRQGQETQYF.

The chain links TRBV27 to TRBJ1-4; TRBD1 agrees at 7 bases. The J segment lost 10 bases and the V segment lost 3 bases, leaving 11 bases of the junction unmatched. Germline CDR1 is MNHEY and CDR2 is SMNVEV (reference sequence). This CDR3 region has 15 residues. The CDR3 DNA sequence: TGTGCCAGCAGTTTGGGTAGCGTACGGACAGGAAAACTGTTTTTT. It codes for CASSLGSVRTGKLFF.

The rearrangement joins TRBV29-1 to TRBJ2-7, with 7 bases lining up with TRBD2. This CDR3 region has 13 residues. Germline-derived CDR1 and CDR2 are SQVTM and ANQGSEA. V lost 4 bases, J lost 0 bases, and 3 bases stayed unmatched. As DNA, the CDR3 is TGCAGCGTTGTCAGCGGGATCTCCTACGAGCAGTACTTC. This gives the protein CSVVSGISYEQYF.

This chain connects TRBV5-1 to TRBJ1-6; D remains ambiguous. Looked up from germline, CDR1 is SGHRS and CDR2 is YFSETQ. V shed 1 base and J shed 5 bases, with 13 bases lying between them. The CDR3 is made up of 16 amino acids. The CDR3 sequence is CASSLHPQRDNSPLHF. CDR3 DNA sequence: TGCGCCAGCAGCTTGCACCCCCAGCGGGATAATTCACCCCTCCACTTT.

The chain carries TRBV15 and TRBJ2-3; maybe TRBD2 (5 bases). Germline loops: CDR1 LNHNV, CDR2 YYDKDF (reference sequence). The CDR3 covers 14 residues. Trimming cost V 9 bases and J 6 bases, with 19 bases left between them. The CDR3 region is CATSRTGVSDTQYF. Written as DNA, the CDR3 is TGTGCCACTTCTAGGACCGGGGTATCTGATACGCAGTATTTT.

The chain carries TRBV7-6 and TRBJ2-1; D is perhaps TRBD2 (7 bases). This CDR3 spans 18 amino acids. Trimming took off 1 base at V and 9 bases at J, with 25 bases between the two ends. Looked up from germline, CDR1 is SGHVS and CDR2 is FNYEAQ. The CDR3 DNA reads TGTGCCAGCAGCTTAGAAAGGGGGAGCGGGATTTCCCCGGGTGAGCAGTTCTTC. It yields the protein CASSLERGSGISPGEQFF.

The genes are TRBV6-6 and TRBJ2-3, with 8 positions matching TRBD2. The germline V gene has CDR1 MNHNY and CDR2 SVGAGI (reference sequence). V lost 8 bases, J lost 5 bases, and 12 bases stayed unmatched. CDR3 length equals 15 residues. For the CDR3, the DNA is TGTGCCAGCGTCTCTCGGACTAGCTCTGTAGATACGCAGTATTTT. It codes for CASVSRTSSVDTQYF.

This sequence joins TRBV30 and TRBJ2-1, with 10 bases matching TRBD2. Germline V CDR1 and CDR2: GTSNPN, SVGIG (reference sequence). The ends lost 4 bases at V and 6 bases at J; junction bases unmatched: 12. The CDR3 covers 16 residues. The CDR3 protein is CAWTRVGGLASNEQFF. The CDR3, as DNA: TGTGCCTGGACCCGCGTCGGGGGACTAGCGTCCAATGAGCAGTTCTTC.

V usage is TRBV5-4 and J usage is TRBJ2-4, with D perhaps matching TRBD2 (6 bases). The ends were cut back, 4 bases at V and 7 bases at J, with 6 bases in the middle. Germline V CDR1 and CDR2: SGHNT, YYREEE (reference sequence). The CDR3 has 11 residues. The CDR3 DNA follows: TGTGCCAGCAGCGGGGGGAACATTCAGTACTTC. Its protein is CASSGGNIQYF.